What follows are 17 T cell receptor beta chains derived from one specimen sequenced in a study of pediatric ulcerative colitis. The table came from immunoSEQ multiplex PCR; TCRdb's copy has only in-frame clones and leaves some out. The data hold about 36,000 clones, with roughly 85% observed a single time. The sequenced sample was blood. Source of these receptors: a girl under 18 with moderate ulcerative colitis.

The rearrangement links TRBV11-2 to TRBJ1-2, with 10 bases that match TRBD1. The length of the CDR3 is 18 residues. Per germline, CDR1 SGHAT and CDR2 FQNNGV. The junction had 14 bases not matched to a gene; V was cut back by 3 bases and J by 4 bases. The CDR3 coding sequence is TGTGCCAGCAGCTTCCACATGACAGGGGGCGCGGGAAGCTATGGCTACACCTTC. The encoded protein is CASSFHMTGGAGSYGYTF.

The rearrangement links TRBV15 to TRBJ2-1, with 7 bases matching TRBD2. CDR1 and CDR2 (germline): LNHNV, YYDKDF (reference sequence). The CDR3 has 14 amino acids. V lost 0 bases and J lost 7; bases outside the gene matches: 3. CDR3 region: CATSRDMGGNEQFF. The CDR3 DNA follows: TGTGCCACCAGCAGAGATATGGGGGGGAATGAGCAGTTCTTC.

The chain recombines TRBV28 with TRBJ2-2; D call uncertain. The germline V gene has CDR1 MDHEN and CDR2 SYDVKM. The CDR3 spans 17 residues. The V and J ends lost 6 bases and 8 bases respectively, with 25 bases between them. CDR3 region: CASSSRKPLGAPGELFF. The DNA for the CDR3 is TGTGCCAGCAGCTCACGGAAACCCTTAGGTGCCCCGGGGGAGCTGTTTTTT.

There are a few counts of this clone. The chain couples TRBV4-1 to TRBJ1-1, with TRBD1 identical over 7 bases. Germline V gives CDR1 MGHRA, CDR2 YSYEKL. The CDR3 contains 14 residues. V lost 0 bases and J lost 8; bases outside the gene matches: 6. CDR3 nucleotide sequence: TGCGCCAGCAGCCAAGAGCCAGGGACAGACGAAGCTTTCTTT. Translation gives CASSQEPGTDEAFF.

V is TRBV27 and J is TRBJ1-2; no clear D gene. This CDR3 is built from 13 residues. The germline V and J ends were trimmed by 2 bases and 8 bases, with 12 bases remaining between them. In germline, CDR1 is MNHEY, CDR2 SMNVEV (reference sequence). Here the CDR3 reads CASSLRSGYGYTF. The CDR3 DNA follows: TGTGCCAGCAGTTTAAGGTCGGGGTACGGCTACACCTTC.

This chain connects TRBV4-2 to TRBJ2-7; the D is unclear. CDR1 and CDR2 from the germline V gene are LGHNA and YNFKEQ. V lost 0 bases to trimming and J lost 3 bases, with 6 bases between them. The length of the CDR3 is 13 residues. CDR3 loop: CASSQDGVYEQYF. The CDR3 nucleotides read TGTGCCAGCAGCCAAGATGGAGTCTACGAGCAGTACTTC.

The chain is built from TRBV9 and TRBJ1-5; the D is unclear. The CDR3 extends over 13 amino acids. CDR1 is SGDLS and CDR2 is YYNGEE in the germline V gene. Deletions cut 3 bases from V and 7 bases from J, with 11 bases between. In nucleotides, the CDR3 is TGTGCCAGCAGCGGACGATTAGAGCAGCCCCAGCATTTT. Residues: CASSGRLEQPQHF.

This clone has more than one count but fewer than ten. The chain couples TRBV27 to TRBJ1-1; D is possibly TRBD1 (6 bases). Germline-derived CDR1 and CDR2 are MNHEY and SMNVEV (reference sequence). Between the trimmed V and J ends, which lost 4 bases and 0 bases, there was a span of 18 bases. The CDR3 spans 17 residues. The DNA for the CDR3 is TGTGCCAGCAGTTACTCCGCCGGGGGCGTCATGAACACTGAAGCTTTCTTT. Translated: CASSYSAGGVMNTEAFF.

V and J are TRBV27 and TRBJ2-2, with 9 nucleotides matching TRBD2. Per the germline V gene, CDR1 is MNHEY and CDR2 is SMNVEV (reference sequence). The length of the CDR3 is 16 residues. J was trimmed by 8 bases and V by 6 bases; bases with no gene match: 13. CDR3: CASSEPGASGDGELFF. The CDR3 DNA reads TGTGCCAGCAGCGAACCAGGGGCTAGCGGGGATGGGGAGCTGTTTTTT.

V is TRBV10-3 and J is TRBJ2-5, with D maybe TRBD2 (6 bases). This CDR3 has 13 residues. V lost 8 bases and J 2 bases, leaving 12 bases between the germline ends. The germline CDR1 and CDR2 sequences are ENHRY and SYGVKD. The CDR3 DNA reads TGTGCCATCGCGGAGGGAGGACAAGAGACCCAGTACTTC. It is translated as CAIAEGGQETQYF.

V usage is TRBV6-6 and J usage is TRBJ1-1, with 7 nucleotides matching TRBD1. The CDR3 is 14 residues long. Germline V gives CDR1 MNHNY, CDR2 SVGAGI (reference sequence). V was clipped by 4 bases and J by 1 base; unmatched bases: 3. In nucleotides, the CDR3 is TGTGCCAGCAGTTGGTGGGACAGGAACACTGAAGCTTTCTTT. It yields the protein CASSWWDRNTEAFF.

The CDR3 nucleotides read TGTGCCAGCAGTCCGATGCAAAATGAGCAGTTCTTC. It codes for CASSPMQNEQFF. This sequence joins TRBV7-9 and TRBJ2-1; no firm D call. This CDR3 is built from 12 residues. V lost 6 bases, J lost 7 bases, and 10 bases lay in between. CDR1 is SEHNR, CDR2 FQNEAQ, per germline (reference sequence).

This sequence joins TRBV28 and TRBJ1-2; D ambiguous. V gave up 10 bases and J gave up 0 bases, with 9 bases separating them. This CDR3 contains 12 residues. Germline V lookup: CDR1 MDHEN, CDR2 SYDVKM. CDR3 DNA sequence: TGTGCCACCGACACCTCTAACTATGGCTACACCTTC. Translated, it gives CATDTSNYGYTF.

This chain joins TRBV18 and TRBJ2-3; 14 bases line up with TRBD2. CDR1 and CDR2 (germline): KGHSH, LQKENI. The CDR3 loop spans 17 amino acids. After removal of 3 bases from V and 4 bases from J, the junction contained 6 bases not matched to a gene. CDR3 nucleotide sequence: TGTGCCAGCTCACCGGGACTAGCGGGAGTCGGGGCAGATACGCAGTATTTT. As protein: CASSPGLAGVGADTQYF.

The genes are TRBV29-1 and TRBJ1-1, with a weak D call TRBD1 (5 bases). CDR1 is SQVTM and CDR2 is ANQGSEA in the germline V gene. The V gene lost 6 bases and the J gene lost 4 bases, with 12 bases spanning the gap. The CDR3 totals 12 residues. CDR3 sequence (DNA): TGCAGCGTCGACGTAGGGGTCACTGAAGCTTTCTTT. It yields the protein CSVDVGVTEAFF.

V and J are TRBV2 and TRBJ1-5; D gene uncertain. The length of the CDR3 is 18 residues. Between the trimmed V and J ends, which lost 7 bases and 3 bases, there was a span of 25 bases. Looked up from germline, CDR1 is SNHLY and CDR2 is FYNNEI. CDR3 nucleotide sequence: TGTGCCAGCATCAGTGACGGAGGCGTCTTAAAAACCAATCAGCCCCAGCATTTT. This gives the protein CASISDGGVLKTNQPQHF. Combining the CDR3 with reference TRBV2 and TRBJ1-5 gives the whole variable domain EPEVTQTPSHQVTQMGQEVILRCVPISNHLYFYWYRQILGQKVEFLVSFYNNEISEKSEIFDDQFSVERPDGSNFTLKIRSTKLEDSAMYFCASISDGGVLKTNQPQHFGDGTRLSIL.

The chain links TRBV10-3 to TRBJ2-7; D could derive from TRBD1 or TRBD2 (5 bases each). Per the germline V gene, CDR1 is ENHRY and CDR2 is SYGVKD. The length of the CDR3 is 15 residues. Trimming pared 3 bases from V and 0 bases from J, leaving 12 bases between. The CDR3 DNA sequence: TGTGCCATCAGTGACAGGGACGGCAACTCCTACGAGCAGTACTTC. It translates to CAISDRDGNSYEQYF.